One sample yielded the 29 T cell receptor beta chains listed below, sequenced in a study of T cell repertoires in aging, cancer and after chemotherapy. A mixed TRB-A/B primer pool amplified rearranged TRB by multiplex touch-down PCR. TCRdb re-called the multiplex PCR reads through MiXCR, storing one row per CDR3 protein. The profile covers nearly 2,000 distinct CDR3 sequences, with about 16% appearing a single time and roughly 4.5% taken by the ten largest. TCR beta rearrangements were amplified from peripheral blood genomic DNA. Sequences were obtained from blood. The receptors come from a human donor with a solid tumor.

This clonotype was recorded a few times. The chain uses TRBV14 and TRBJ2-3; perhaps TRBD2 as D (6 bases). V was trimmed by 5 bases and J by 2 bases, leaving 11 bases between them. The germline gives CDR1 SGHDN, CDR2 FVKESK. This CDR3 region has 14 residues. CDR3 nucleotide sequence: TGTGCCAGCAGCGAGAGGGACTTCACAGATACGCAGTATTTT. As protein: CASSERDFTDTQYF.

This clonotype was seen only a few times. This chain joins TRBV20-1 and TRBJ2-5; tentatively, D is TRBD2 (7 bases). This CDR3 spans 14 amino acids. Germline lookup yields CDR1 DFQATT and CDR2 SNEGSKA (reference sequence). Trimming took off 0 bases at V and 5 bases at J, with 13 bases between the two ends. CDR3: CSAREGGGLETQYF. The CDR3 coding sequence is TGCAGTGCTAGAGAAGGGGGGGGTCTGGAGACCCAGTACTTC.

This clonotype is classed as medium-sized. This rearrangement joins TRBV18 to TRBJ1-2; D is unresolved. Deletions cut 2 bases from V and 4 bases from J, with 14 bases between. The germline V gene encodes CDR1 KGHSH and CDR2 LQKENI. The CDR3 spans 15 residues. Here the CDR3 DNA reads TGTGCCAGCTCACCAGAGGAGGGCTTGGCCTATGGCTACACCTTC. The encoded protein is CASSPEEGLAYGYTF.

This clonotype ranks as large. The chain employs TRBV19 and TRBJ1-2, with a weak D call TRBD1 (5 bases). This CDR3 has 14 amino acids. The germline CDR1 and CDR2 sequences are LNHDA and SQIVND (reference sequence). The V and J ends lost 5 bases and 5 bases respectively, with 15 bases between them. The chain's CDR3 is CASSSRGERYGYTF. The CDR3 DNA is TGTGCCAGTAGTTCCCGGGGGGAACGTTATGGCTACACCTTC.

Concerning this clonotype: This may be a read error: a much more frequent sequence differs by one nucleotide. The V and J genes are TRBV30 and TRBJ2-3; a possible D gene is TRBD1 (5 bases). CDR1 and CDR2 from the germline V gene are GTSNPN and SVGIG (reference sequence). The CDR3 is 10 residues long. Trimming removed 3 bases from V and 10 bases from J, with 8 bases in between. This chain's CDR3 is CAWRGDPQYF. The CDR3 bases are TGTGCCTGGAGAGGGGATCCGCAGTATTTT.

In this sample, this clonotype turned up a few times. The genes are TRBV10-1 and TRBJ1-4; D is ambiguous. Trimming cost V 2 bases and J 6 bases, with 19 bases left between them. Germline values: CDR1 WNHNN, CDR2 SYGVQD (reference sequence). The CDR3 sequence is 17 residues long. In DNA form, the CDR3 reads TGCGCCAGCAGTGAGCCCCTACGTTGTACGCGGGATGAAAAACTGTTTTTT. Translating it yields CASSEPLRCTRDEKLFF.

Comments on this clonotype: This sequence may be a read error, since a much larger clone differs from it by one base. The chain recombines TRBV6-6 with TRBJ1-6, with D perhaps matching TRBD1 (5 bases). The CDR3 runs 15 residues. Germline CDR1 MNHNY, CDR2 SVGAGI (reference sequence). Trimming took off 2 bases at V and 7 bases at J, with 12 bases between the two ends. The DNA for the CDR3 is TGTGCCAGCAGTTACGCGGGGACGCGCAATTCACCCCTCCACTTT. Translated, it gives CASSYAGTRNSPLHF.

This clonotype was counted a few times. This chain uses TRBV12-3 or TRBV12-4 with TRBJ2-5, with TRBD1 matching over 8 bases. The CDR3 spans 13 residues. The junction had 1 base not matched to a gene; V was cut back by 6 bases and J by 1 base. In DNA form, the CDR3 reads TGTGCCAGCAGACAGGGGGTCCAAGAGACCCAGTACTTC. It specifies CASRQGVQETQYF.

This clonotype is medium-sized within its sample. The chain couples TRBV20-1 to TRBJ2-6; 7 bases are shared with TRBD1. CDR3 length: 16 residues. V trimming: 3 bases; J trimming: 1 base; junction bases outside the gene matches: 6. Germline lookup yields CDR1 DFQATT and CDR2 SNEGSKA (reference sequence). CDR3 sequence (DNA): TGCAGTGCTAGTGAGGGGGCGGAGTCTGGGGCCAACGTCCTGACTTTC. Its protein product is CSASEGAESGANVLTF.

This clonotype ranks as medium-sized. This chain links TRBV27 with TRBJ1-5, with D possibly TRBD1 on 6 matching bases. V was pared by 5 bases and J by 0 bases, with 11 bases between. This CDR3 is built from 15 residues. Per the germline V gene, CDR1 is MNHEY and CDR2 is SMNVEV (reference sequence). The CDR3, as DNA: TGTGCCAGCAGTGTCACAGGGTATAGCAATCAGCCCCAGCATTTT. It codes for CASSVTGYSNQPQHF.

Judged by abundance, this clonotype is medium-sized. Here the CDR3 reads CATEGTGGYQPQHF. Written as DNA, the CDR3 is TGTGCCACCGAGGGGACAGGGGGTTATCAGCCCCAGCATTTT. The V gene is TRBV7-2, the J gene TRBJ1-5; TRBD1 matches 11 bases. J was trimmed by 5 bases and V by 10 bases; bases with no gene match: 7. CDR1 is SGHTA, CDR2 FQGNSA, per germline. CDR3 size: 14 residues.

V gene TRBV6-4 combines with J gene TRBJ2-3; tentative D call: TRBD1 (5 bases). The CDR3 contains 14 residues. The germline V gene encodes CDR1 MRHNA and CDR2 SNTAGT. V shed 2 bases and J shed 2 bases, with 8 bases lying between them. The CDR3 spells CASSDGRDTDTQYF. The CDR3 coding sequence is TGTGCCAGCAGTGACGGCAGGGACACAGATACGCAGTATTTT.

In the case of this clonotype: A much larger clone differs by one base, so this may be a read error. The J gene is TRBJ1-3, the V gene TRBV27, with D unclear. Trimming took off 6 bases at V and 9 bases at J, with 24 bases between the two ends. The CDR3 has 16 residues. Germline V CDR1 and CDR2: MNHEY, SMNVEV (reference sequence). The CDR3 loop is CASSPSLREILPTIYF. The DNA for the CDR3 is TGTGCCAGCAGCCCTTCCTTAAGGGAGATTCTGCCCACCATATATTTT.

This clonotype is medium-sized by share. The chain links TRBV20-1 to TRBJ2-7; perhaps TRBD2 as D (7 bases). V lost 2 bases to trimming and J lost 4 bases, with 15 bases between them. Per the germline V gene, CDR1 is DFQATT and CDR2 is SNEGSKA (reference sequence). This CDR3 contains 14 residues. The DNA of the CDR3 is TGCAGTGCTAGATCGGGGGGCGACTTTTACGAGCAGTACTTC. Translating it yields CSARSGGDFYEQYF.

By sample share, this clonotype is medium-sized. This sequence joins TRBV27 and TRBJ1-1; unclear D gene. There are 15 residues in the CDR3. From germline, CDR1 is MNHEY and CDR2 SMNVEV (reference sequence). Trimming removed 3 bases from V and 1 base from J, with 12 bases in between. DNA for the CDR3: TGTGCCAGCAGTTTGGGAGGCTCGGCGAACACTGAAGCTTTCTTT. Amino acid sequence: CASSLGGSANTEAFF.

The sample holds a few counts of this clonotype. The chain joins TRBV4-3 to TRBJ2-2; weak D call: TRBD1 (6 bases). The V gene's germline CDR1 is LGHNA and CDR2 YSLEER. V was clipped by 1 base and J by 5 bases, with 8 bases between them. The CDR3 is 14 residues long. The CDR3 sequence is CASSQGQATGELFF. DNA of the CDR3: TGCGCCAGCAGCCAAGGACAGGCGACCGGGGAGCTGTTTTTT.

The J gene is TRBJ2-7, the V gene TRBV4-3; TRBD1 or TRBD2 may be the D gene (5 bases each). The germline CDR1 and CDR2 sequences are LGHNA and YSLEER. The V end was cut by 1 base, the J end by 3 bases, with 13 bases between. The CDR3 has 15 amino acids. CDR3 nucleotides: TGCGCCAGCAGCCAAGCGCCTGGGACCTACTACGAGCAGTACTTC. It encodes CASSQAPGTYYEQYF.

The chain is built from TRBV12-3 or TRBV12-4 and TRBJ2-1, with 8 bases matching TRBD2. The CDR3 is made up of 12 amino acids. Germline trimming cut 8 bases from V and 5 bases from J; bases unmatched to any gene: 2. CDR3 sequence: CASGTRDNEQFF. CDR3 bases: TGTGCCAGCGGGACTAGAGACAATGAGCAGTTCTTC.

The chain employs TRBV28 and TRBJ2-5; tentative D call: TRBD1 (5 bases). Germline V lookup: CDR1 MDHEN, CDR2 SYDVKM. Between the trimmed V and J ends, which lost 3 bases and 5 bases, there was a span of 10 bases. The CDR3 totals 13 residues. The CDR3 protein is CASSFPGLETQYF. The DNA for the CDR3 is TGTGCCAGCAGTTTCCCAGGGCTGGAGACCCAGTACTTC.

The chain joins TRBV28 to TRBJ2-7, with 8 positions matching TRBD1. The CDR3 spans 14 residues. The trim removed 5 bases at V and 7 bases at J, leaving 10 bases unmatched. Germline values: CDR1 MDHEN, CDR2 SYDVKM. CDR3 sequence: CASSHAGQGGEQYF. The CDR3 DNA sequence: TGTGCCAGCAGTCACGCCGGACAGGGTGGAGAGCAGTACTTC.

This clonotype is categorized as large (0.1 to 1%). The chain joins TRBV30 to TRBJ2-3; 8 bases map to TRBD1. Losses at the gene ends were 4 bases for V and 2 bases for J; bases not matched to a gene: 5. Germline CDR1 is GTSNPN and CDR2 is SVGIG (reference sequence). CDR3 length: 14 amino acids. The CDR3 sequence is CAWTWTGHTDTQYF. The DNA for the CDR3 is TGTGCCTGGACTTGGACAGGGCACACAGATACGCAGTATTTT.

Details on this clonotype: With a much larger clone just one base away, this may be a read error. This chain uses TRBV19 with TRBJ1-5, with a weak D call TRBD1 (5 bases). The CDR3 covers 15 residues. V lost 5 bases to trimming and J lost 3 bases, with 14 bases between them. CDR1 and CDR2 from the germline V gene are LNHDA and SQIVND (reference sequence). CDR3 sequence: CASSVVSGINQPQHF. The CDR3 DNA reads as TGTGCCAGTAGTGTGGTGTCAGGGATCAATCAGCCCCAGCATTTT.

This clonotype was detected a few times. The chain combines TRBV7-9 with TRBJ2-7; tentative D call: TRBD1 (5 bases). The CDR3 is made up of 13 amino acids. The V end was cut by 5 bases, the J end by 0 bases, with 8 bases between. Germline loops: CDR1 SEHNR, CDR2 FQNEAQ (reference sequence). CDR3 region: CASSPRVSYEQYF. The CDR3, as DNA: TGTGCCAGCAGCCCCAGGGTCTCCTACGAGCAGTACTTC.

This clonotype rates as medium-sized. J is TRBJ2-2 and V is TRBV27; D gene unclear. Germline V gene lookup returns CDR1 MNHEY and CDR2 SMNVEV (reference sequence). V was cut by 3 bases and J by 9 bases, with 11 bases left in between. The CDR3 spans 13 residues. The CDR3 DNA reads TGTGCCAGCAGTTTCGACCCCCAGAGGGAGCTGTTTTTT. It specifies CASSFDPQRELFF.

This clonotype was picked up a small number of times. The chain joins TRBV7-9 to TRBJ1-1; D gene unclear. The length of the CDR3 is 14 residues. Trimming took off 2 bases at V and 1 base at J, with 8 bases between the two ends. Germline V gene sequence: CDR1 SEHNR, CDR2 FQNEAQ (reference sequence). The CDR3: CASSLMTQNTEAFF. DNA of the CDR3: TGTGCCAGCAGCTTAATGACCCAGAACACTGAAGCTTTCTTT.

This clonotype was observed a handful of times. V is TRBV19 and J is TRBJ1-1, with 11 bases aligning to TRBD1. Germline-derived CDR1 and CDR2 are LNHDA and SQIVND (reference sequence). Losses at the gene ends were 0 bases for V and 4 bases for J; bases not matched to a gene: 1. The CDR3 extends over 15 amino acids. The CDR3 region has the DNA TGTGCCAGTAGTATAGATGGGACAGGGGGCACTGAAGCTTTCTTT. Its translation: CASSIDGTGGTEAFF.

By frequency in the sample, this clonotype is medium-sized. The rearrangement links TRBV6-5 to TRBJ2-1, with 7 bases identical to TRBD2. Germline CDR1 is MNHEY and CDR2 is SVGAGI. Trimming at V came to 0 bases and at J to 5 bases, leaving 7 bases not matched to a gene. CDR3 length equals 16 residues. CDR3 sequence (DNA): TGTGCCAGCAGTTACTCGTTGGGACTACTGAACAATGAGCAGTTCTTC. Its protein is CASSYSLGLLNNEQFF.

Relative to its sample, this clonotype is large (0.1 to 1%). The genes are TRBV7-2 and TRBJ1-6; 9 bases are a match to TRBD1. Germline loops: CDR1 SGHTA, CDR2 FQGNSA. The CDR3 totals 17 residues. Trimming cost V 1 base and J 6 bases; bases outside gene matches: 7. This CDR3 reads CASSLGGTGPFNSPLHF. The DNA for the CDR3 is TGTGCCAGCAGCTTAGGTGGGACAGGGCCATTTAATTCACCCCTCCACTTT.

In its sample, this clonotype was seen a few times. The CDR3 loop reads CASSPNGNTIYF. As DNA, the CDR3 is TGTGCCAGCAGCCCTAATGGAAACACCATATATTTT. This chain links TRBV7-3 with TRBJ1-3; D gene ambiguous. The CDR3 spans 12 residues. Germline loops: CDR1 SGHTA, CDR2 FQGTGA. V was shortened by 5 bases and J by 3 bases, with 5 bases between the two germline ends.